The TCR beta chain described here comes from a study of T cells in localized non-small cell lung cancer. Study outcomes and limitations: In the blood, greater T cell density corresponded to longer overall survival.

For this clone: Its matching antigen is unknown.

Clones were sequenced by immunoSEQ multiplex PCR, and TCRdb holds only the in-frame ones, with some missing. The table includes tens of thousands of clones, 80% to 90% detected once. The specimen was peripheral blood, collected before any cancer treatment. This receptor was obtained from a male donor aged 60 or over with stage III squamous cell lung carcinoma.

The CDR3 coding sequence is TGTGCCAGCAGCTTCATAAGCGGGGGCTTCACAGATACGCAGTATTTT. Protein: CASSFISGGFTDTQYF. The rearrangement joins TRBV11-1 to TRBJ2-3; the match to TRBD2 covers 8 bases. Germline V lookup: CDR1 SGHAT, CDR2 FQDESV (reference sequence). J gave up 2 bases and V 3 bases, and 7 bases lay outside the gene matches. The CDR3 is 16 amino acids.